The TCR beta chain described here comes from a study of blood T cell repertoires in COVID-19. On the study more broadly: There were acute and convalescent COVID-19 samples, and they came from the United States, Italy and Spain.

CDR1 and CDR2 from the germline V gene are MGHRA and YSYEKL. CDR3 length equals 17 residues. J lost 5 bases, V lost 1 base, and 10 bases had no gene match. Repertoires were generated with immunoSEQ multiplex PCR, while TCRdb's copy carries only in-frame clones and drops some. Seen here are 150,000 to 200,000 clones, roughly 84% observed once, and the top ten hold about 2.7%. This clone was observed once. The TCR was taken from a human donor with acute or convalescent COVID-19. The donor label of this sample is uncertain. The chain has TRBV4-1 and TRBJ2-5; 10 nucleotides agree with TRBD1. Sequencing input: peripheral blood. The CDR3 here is CASSQVGQGTFGETQYF. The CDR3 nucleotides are TGCGCCAGCAGCCAAGTGGGACAGGGGACCTTTGGGGAGACCCAGTACTTC.